The TCR beta chain described here comes from a study of CD8 T cells in Susac syndrome. The RNA input was roughly 0.45 to 1 ug, and it was reverse transcribed with random hexamers. Across 54 Vbeta and 13 Jbeta, TCR beta CDR3 was amplified with immunoSEQ multiplex PCR. TCRdb re-called the immunoSEQ multiplex PCR reads through MiXCR, storing one row per CDR3 protein. The top ten hold roughly 0.29% of the sample, which has some 150,000 distinct CDR3 sequences, roughly 94% seen once. The CDR3 consists of 13 residues. V dropped 0 bases and J dropped 4 bases, with 6 bases sitting between them. Germline CDR1 and CDR2: KGHSH and LQKENI. Study conclusions and caveats: A relatively small number of individuals underwent TCR sequencing and HLA analysis.

Concerning this clonotype: Its antigen is unidentified.

The V and J genes are TRBV18 and TRBJ2-5; D is undetermined. The clonotype comes from a human donor in good health. Source material: CD8+ T cells from PBMCs. This chain's CDR3 is CASSPPFGETQYF. CDR3 nucleotides: TGTGCCAGCTCACCACCGTTCGGAGAGACCCAGTACTTC.